These 5 T cell receptor beta chains share one sample of origin, sequenced in a study of blood T cell repertoires in COVID-19. Produced via immunoSEQ multiplex PCR; TCRdb's table is partial and in-frame only. The sample has approximately 190,000 clones, around nine tenths seen once. Material: peripheral blood. Every receptor here comes from a woman aged 40 to 50 who had recovered from COVID-19.

The V call is TRBV30, the J call TRBJ2-7; 10 bases line up with TRBD2. Germline V gene data show CDR1 as GTSNPN and CDR2 as SVGIG (reference sequence). The CDR3 has 14 residues. The trim removed 2 bases at V and 3 bases at J, leaving 4 bases unmatched. CDR3 in amino acids: CAWSSLAGYYEQYF. The CDR3 DNA reads TGTGCCTGGAGTTCACTAGCGGGGTACTACGAGCAGTACTTC.

The V gene is TRBV11-2, the J gene TRBJ2-4; TRBD1 aligns across 7 bases. Germline V gene sequence: CDR1 SGHAT, CDR2 FQNNGV. The CDR3 has 13 amino acids. After removal of 5 bases from V and 9 bases from J, the junction contained 7 bases not matched to a gene. The CDR3 spells CASSPDRASIQYF. The DNA for the CDR3 is TGTGCCAGCAGCCCAGACAGGGCGAGCATTCAGTACTTC.

This sequence joins TRBV7-2 and TRBJ1-1; D gene uncertain. Per germline, CDR1 SGHTA and CDR2 FQGNSA. The CDR3 is 12 residues long. V was trimmed by 0 bases and J by 8 bases, leaving 7 bases between them. The chain's CDR3 is CASSLAPGEAFF. In DNA, the CDR3 is TGTGCCAGCAGCTTAGCGCCGGGGGAAGCTTTCTTT.

V is TRBV10-3 and J is TRBJ2-1; 7 nucleotides line up with TRBD2. Germline V lookup: CDR1 ENHRY, CDR2 SYGVKD. Germline trimming cut 7 bases from V and 4 bases from J; bases unmatched to any gene: 19. CDR3 size: 18 residues. CDR3: CAITLPGGSERKYNEQFF. As DNA, the CDR3 is TGTGCCATCACACTCCCCGGGGGGAGCGAACGGAAGTACAATGAGCAGTTCTTC.

The CDR3 nucleotides read TGCGCCAGCAGCCAAGACAGAACAGGGGGAGCCCGGAATGGCTACACCTTC. Its translation: CASSQDRTGGARNGYTF. The rearrangement uses TRBV4-3 and TRBJ1-2, with 8 bases identical to TRBD1. This CDR3 is 17 amino acids long. Germline V gives CDR1 LGHNA, CDR2 YSLEER. J was trimmed by 6 bases and V by 0 bases; bases with no gene match: 12.